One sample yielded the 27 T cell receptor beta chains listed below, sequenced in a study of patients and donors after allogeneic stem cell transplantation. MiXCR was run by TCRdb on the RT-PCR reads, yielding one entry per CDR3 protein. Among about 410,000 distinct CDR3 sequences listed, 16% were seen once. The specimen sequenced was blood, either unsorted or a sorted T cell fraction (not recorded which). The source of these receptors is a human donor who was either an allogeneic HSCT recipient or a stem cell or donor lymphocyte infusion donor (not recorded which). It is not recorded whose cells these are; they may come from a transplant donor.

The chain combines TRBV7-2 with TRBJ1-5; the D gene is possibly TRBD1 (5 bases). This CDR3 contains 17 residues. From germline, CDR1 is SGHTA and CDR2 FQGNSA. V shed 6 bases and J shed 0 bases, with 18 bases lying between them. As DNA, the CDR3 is TGTGCCAGCAGTCAATCACAGATAGGGGCTAGCAATCAGCCCCAGCATTTT. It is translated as CASSQSQIGASNQPQHF.

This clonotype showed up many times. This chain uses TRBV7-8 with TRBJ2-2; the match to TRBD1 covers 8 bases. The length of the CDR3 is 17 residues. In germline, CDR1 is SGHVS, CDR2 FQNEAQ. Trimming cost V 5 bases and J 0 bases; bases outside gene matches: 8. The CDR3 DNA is TGTGCCAGCAGCAAAGGACAGGGAAGAACGAACACCGGGGAGCTGTTTTTT. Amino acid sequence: CASSKGQGRTNTGELFF.

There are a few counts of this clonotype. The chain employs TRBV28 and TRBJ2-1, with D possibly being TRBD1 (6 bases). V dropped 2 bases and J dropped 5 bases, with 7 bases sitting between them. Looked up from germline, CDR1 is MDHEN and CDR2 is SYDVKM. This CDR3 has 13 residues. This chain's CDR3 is CASSLRQDNEQFF. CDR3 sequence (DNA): TGTGCCAGCAGTTTACGACAGGACAATGAGCAGTTCTTC.

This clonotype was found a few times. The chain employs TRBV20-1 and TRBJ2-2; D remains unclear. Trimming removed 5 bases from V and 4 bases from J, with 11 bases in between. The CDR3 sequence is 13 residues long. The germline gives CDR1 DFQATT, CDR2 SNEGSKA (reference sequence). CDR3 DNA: TGCAGTGCTGACCCAGAGAGCACCGGGGAGCTGTTTTTT. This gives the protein CSADPESTGELFF.

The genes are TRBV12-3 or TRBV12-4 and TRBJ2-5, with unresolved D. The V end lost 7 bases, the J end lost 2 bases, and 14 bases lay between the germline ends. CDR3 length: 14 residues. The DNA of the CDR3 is TGTGCCAGCACCCCTTATGGGTATCAAGAGACCCAGTACTTC. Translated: CASTPYGYQETQYF.

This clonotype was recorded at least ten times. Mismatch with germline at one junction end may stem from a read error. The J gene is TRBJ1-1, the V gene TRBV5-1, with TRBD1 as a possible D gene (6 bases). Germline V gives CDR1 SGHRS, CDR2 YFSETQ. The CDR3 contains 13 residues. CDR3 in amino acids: CASSLGGNTEAFF. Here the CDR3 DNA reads TGTGCCAGCAGCTTAGGGGGGAACACTGAAGCTTTCTTT.

The CDR3 DNA sequence: TGTGCCAGCAGCGCCCCCGGGTACGGGGGGCCCGAGACCCAGTACTTC. Encoded protein: CASSAPGYGGPETQYF. The chain is built from TRBV9 and TRBJ2-5; perhaps TRBD2 as D (7 bases). This CDR3 has 16 amino acids. Germline V gene data show CDR1 as SGDLS and CDR2 as YYNGEE. Trimming removed 3 bases from V and 5 bases from J, with 20 bases in between.

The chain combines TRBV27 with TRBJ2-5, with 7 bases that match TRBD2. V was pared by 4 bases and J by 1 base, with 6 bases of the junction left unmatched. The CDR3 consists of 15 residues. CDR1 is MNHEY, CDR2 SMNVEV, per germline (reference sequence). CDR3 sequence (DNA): TGTGCCAGCAGTTCTTCTAGCGGATTCCAAGAGACCCAGTACTTC. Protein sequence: CASSSSSGFQETQYF.

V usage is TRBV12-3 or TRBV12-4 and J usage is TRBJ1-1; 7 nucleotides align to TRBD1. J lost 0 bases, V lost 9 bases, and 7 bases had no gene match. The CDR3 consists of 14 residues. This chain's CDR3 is CASSTGFMNTEAFF. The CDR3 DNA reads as TGTGCCAGTTCGACAGGGTTCATGAACACTGAAGCTTTCTTT.

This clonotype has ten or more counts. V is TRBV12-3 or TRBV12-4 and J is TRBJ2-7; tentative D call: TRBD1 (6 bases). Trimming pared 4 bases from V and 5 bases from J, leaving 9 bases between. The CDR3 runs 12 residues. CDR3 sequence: CASSSQGHEQYF. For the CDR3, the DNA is TGTGCCAGCAGTTCACAGGGCCACGAGCAGTACTTC.

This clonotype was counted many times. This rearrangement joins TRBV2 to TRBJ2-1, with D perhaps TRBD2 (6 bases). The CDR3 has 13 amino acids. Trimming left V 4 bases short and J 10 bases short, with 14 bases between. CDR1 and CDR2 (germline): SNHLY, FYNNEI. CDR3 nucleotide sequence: TGTGCCAGCAGTGCTTCTGGAGGGAGGGAGCAGTTCTTC. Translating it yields CASSASGGREQFF.

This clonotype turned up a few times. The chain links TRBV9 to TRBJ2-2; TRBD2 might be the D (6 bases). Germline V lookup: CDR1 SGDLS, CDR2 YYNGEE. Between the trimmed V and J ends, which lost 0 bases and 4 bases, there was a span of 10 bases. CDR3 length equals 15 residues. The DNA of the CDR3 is TGTGCCAGCAGCGTAGACGGGAGAAGCACCGGGGAGCTGTTTTTT. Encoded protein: CASSVDGRSTGELFF.

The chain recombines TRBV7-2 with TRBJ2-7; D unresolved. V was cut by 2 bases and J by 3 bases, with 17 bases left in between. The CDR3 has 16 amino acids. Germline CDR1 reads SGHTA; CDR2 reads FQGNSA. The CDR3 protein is CASSLNLFTLYYEQYF. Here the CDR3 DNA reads TGTGCCAGCAGCTTAAACCTTTTCACACTCTACTACGAGCAGTACTTC.

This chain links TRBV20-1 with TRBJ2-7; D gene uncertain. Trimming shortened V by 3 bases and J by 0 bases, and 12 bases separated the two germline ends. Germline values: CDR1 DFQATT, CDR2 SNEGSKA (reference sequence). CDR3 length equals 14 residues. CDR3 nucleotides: TGCAGTGCTAGTCGCAGGAGTTTCTCCTACGAGCAGTACTTC. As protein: CSASRRSFSYEQYF.

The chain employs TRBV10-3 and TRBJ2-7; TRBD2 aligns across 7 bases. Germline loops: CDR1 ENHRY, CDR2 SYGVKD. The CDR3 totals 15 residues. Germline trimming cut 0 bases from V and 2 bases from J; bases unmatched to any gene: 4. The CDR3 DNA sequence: TGTGCCATCAGTGAGTCGCGGGAGAAGCCCTACGAGCAGTACTTC. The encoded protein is CAISESREKPYEQYF.

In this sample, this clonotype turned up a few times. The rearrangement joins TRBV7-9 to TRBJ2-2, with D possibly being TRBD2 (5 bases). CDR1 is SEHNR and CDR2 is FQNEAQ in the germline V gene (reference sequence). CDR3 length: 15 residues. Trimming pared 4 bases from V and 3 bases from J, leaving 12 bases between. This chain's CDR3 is CASSWLPRDTGELFF. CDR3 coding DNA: TGTGCCAGCAGCTGGCTACCGCGGGACACCGGGGAGCTGTTTTTT.

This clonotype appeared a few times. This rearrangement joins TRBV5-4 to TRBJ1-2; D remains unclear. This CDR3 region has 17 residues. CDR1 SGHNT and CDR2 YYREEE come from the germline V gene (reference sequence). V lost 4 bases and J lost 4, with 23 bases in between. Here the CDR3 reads CASSLLTWRSFGYGYTF. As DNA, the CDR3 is TGTGCCAGCAGCCTATTAACTTGGCGGTCTTTCGGCTATGGCTACACCTTC. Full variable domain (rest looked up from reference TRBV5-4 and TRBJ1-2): ETGVTQSPTHLIKTRGQQVTLRCSSQSGHNTVSWYQQALGQGPQFIFQYYREEENGRGNFPPRFSGLQFPNYSSELNVNALELDDSALYLCASSLLTWRSFGYGYTFGSGTRLTVV.

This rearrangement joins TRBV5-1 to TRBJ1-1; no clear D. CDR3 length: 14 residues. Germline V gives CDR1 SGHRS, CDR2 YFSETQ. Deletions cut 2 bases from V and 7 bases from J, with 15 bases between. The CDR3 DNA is TGCGCCAGCAGCTTACGGACCGGACCTAGTGAAGCTTTCTTT. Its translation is CASSLRTGPSEAFF.

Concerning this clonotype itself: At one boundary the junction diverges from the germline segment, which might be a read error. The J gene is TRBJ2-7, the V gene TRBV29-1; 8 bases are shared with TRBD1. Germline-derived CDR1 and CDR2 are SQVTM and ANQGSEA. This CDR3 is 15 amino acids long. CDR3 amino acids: CSVEATGTGAYEQYF. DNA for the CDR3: TGCAGCGTCGAAGCGACCGGGACAGGAGCCTACGAGCAGTACTTC.

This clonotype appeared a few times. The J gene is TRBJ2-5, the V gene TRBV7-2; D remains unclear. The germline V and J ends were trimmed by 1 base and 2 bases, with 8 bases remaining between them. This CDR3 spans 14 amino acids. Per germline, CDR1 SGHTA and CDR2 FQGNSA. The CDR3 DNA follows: TGTGCCAGCAGCTTAGGACGGAAGCAAGAGACCCAGTACTTC. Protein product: CASSLGRKQETQYF.

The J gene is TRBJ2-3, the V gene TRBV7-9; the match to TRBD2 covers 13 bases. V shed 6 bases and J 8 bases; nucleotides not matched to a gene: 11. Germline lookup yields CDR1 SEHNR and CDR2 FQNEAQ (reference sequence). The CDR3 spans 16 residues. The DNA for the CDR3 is TGTGCCAGCAGGCAAATCCGACTAGCGGGAGGAACTACGCAGTATTTT. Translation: CASRQIRLAGGTTQYF. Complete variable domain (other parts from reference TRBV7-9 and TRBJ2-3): DTGVSQNPRHKITKRGQNVTFRCDPISEHNRLYWYRQTLGQGPEFLTYFQNEAQLEKSRLLSDRFSAERPKGSFSTLEIQRTEQGDSAMYLCASRQIRLAGGTTQYFGPGTRLTVL.

The CDR3 loop reads CAISESSRQAGTEAFF. For the CDR3, the DNA is TGTGCCATCAGTGAGTCGAGCCGGCAGGCAGGGACTGAAGCTTTCTTT. V is TRBV10-3 and J is TRBJ1-1, with D perhaps TRBD1 (5 bases). The CDR3 is made up of 16 amino acids. With 0 bases removed from V and 5 bases from J, the gap between germline ends came to 16 bases. From germline, CDR1 is ENHRY and CDR2 SYGVKD.

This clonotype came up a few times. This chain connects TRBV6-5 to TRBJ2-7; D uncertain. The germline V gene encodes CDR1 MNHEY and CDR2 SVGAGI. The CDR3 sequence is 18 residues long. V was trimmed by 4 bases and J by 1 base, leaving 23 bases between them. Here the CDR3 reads CASSSPSTPPGGSYEQYF. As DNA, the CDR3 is TGTGCCAGCAGTTCCCCCTCAACGCCTCCCGGTGGGTCCTACGAGCAGTACTTC.

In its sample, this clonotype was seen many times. The DNA of the CDR3 is TGCGCCAGCAGCTTGGCTACTAGCGGTTACAATGAGCAGTTCTTC. It encodes CASSLATSGYNEQFF. The chain employs TRBV5-1 and TRBJ2-1; 8 nucleotides line up with TRBD2. CDR3 length: 15 residues. The trim removed 0 bases at V and 4 bases at J, leaving 3 bases unmatched. Per the germline V gene, CDR1 is SGHRS and CDR2 is YFSETQ.

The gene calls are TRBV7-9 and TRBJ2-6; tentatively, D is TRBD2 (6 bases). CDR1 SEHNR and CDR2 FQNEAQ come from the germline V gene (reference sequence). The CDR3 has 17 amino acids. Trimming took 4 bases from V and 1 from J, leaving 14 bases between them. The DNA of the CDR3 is TGTGCCAGCAGCTCTTTCAAGGGGAGGTCTGGGGCCAACGTCCTGACTTTC. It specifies CASSSFKGRSGANVLTF.

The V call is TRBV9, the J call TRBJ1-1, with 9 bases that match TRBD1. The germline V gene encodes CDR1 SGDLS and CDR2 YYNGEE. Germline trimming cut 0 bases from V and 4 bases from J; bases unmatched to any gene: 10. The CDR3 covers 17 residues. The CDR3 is CASSVDTGTGFGTEAFF. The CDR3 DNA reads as TGTGCCAGCAGCGTAGACACCGGGACAGGGTTTGGCACTGAAGCTTTCTTT.

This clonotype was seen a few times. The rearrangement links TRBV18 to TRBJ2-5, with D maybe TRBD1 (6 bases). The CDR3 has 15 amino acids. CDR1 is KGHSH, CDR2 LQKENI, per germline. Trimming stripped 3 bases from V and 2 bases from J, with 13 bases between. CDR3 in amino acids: CASSPATGSQETQYF. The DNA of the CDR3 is TGTGCCAGCTCACCGGCCACAGGGAGTCAAGAGACCCAGTACTTC.